Listed below are T cell receptor beta chains from one sample, sequenced in a study of blood T cell repertoires in COVID-19. Profiling relied on immunoSEQ multiplex PCR, and the TCRdb table lists in-frame clones only, not all of them. This sample yields about 220,000 clones, of which roughly four fifths are seen a single time; about 2.1% belongs to the top ten. The specimen sequenced was peripheral blood. These receptors all come from a woman in her sixties or seventies with acute or convalescent COVID-19. Each CDR3 is given with its conserved first and last residue. D genes are given only for firm matches. Size is stated for part of the rows, as once, few or many counts, or as a class when the clone is expanded.

j_call d_call v_call clone_size cdr3_nt cdr3_aa
TRBJ1-1 . TRBV9 . TGTGCCAGCAGCGGGGACATTACGATGAACACTGAAGCTTTCTTT CASSGDITMNTEAFF
TRBJ1-1 . TRBV4-3 once TGCGCCAGCAGAAGTAGCTTGGGGGGATGGACTGAAGCTTTCTTT CASRSSLGGWTEAFF
TRBJ2-7 TRBD2 TRBV3-1/TRBV3-2 . TGTGCCAGCAGCTCTAGCGGGGGGCCAATCGAGCAGTACTTC CASSSSGGPIEQYF
TRBJ1-6 . TRBV2 . TGTGCCAGCAGTGATGTTTCGGGTTCGCGGAATTCACCCCTCCACTTT CASSDVSGSRNSPLHF
TRBJ2-3 . TRBV4-1 . TGCGCCAGCAGTGCGGACAAATACACAGATACGCAGTATTTT CASSADKYTDTQYF
TRBJ2-7 . TRBV7-2 . TGTGCCAGCAGCTTAGTCGGGGGGCTTAGCTCCTACGAGCAGTACTTC CASSLVGGLSSYEQYF
TRBJ1-1 . TRBV18 . TGTGCCAGCTCACCAGGGACAGAAGCTTTCTTT CASSPGTEAFF
TRBJ1-1 TRBD1 TRBV10-3 . TGTGCCATCAGCTCACAGGGGCGGACTGAAGCTTTCTTT CAISSQGRTEAFF
TRBJ2-5 TRBD2 TRBV9 . TGTGCCAGCAGCGACGAGAGCGGGGGGGCTTGGGAGACCCAGTACTTC CASSDESGGAWETQYF
TRBJ1-5 TRBD1 TRBV18 . TGTGCCAGCTCACCACAGGGGGCCAGCAATCAGCCCCAGCATTTT CASSPQGASNQPQHF
TRBJ1-6 . TRBV9 . TGTGCCAGCAGCGTAGATGGAAGAGCAGGAAATAATTCACCCCTCCACTTT CASSVDGRAGNNSPLHF